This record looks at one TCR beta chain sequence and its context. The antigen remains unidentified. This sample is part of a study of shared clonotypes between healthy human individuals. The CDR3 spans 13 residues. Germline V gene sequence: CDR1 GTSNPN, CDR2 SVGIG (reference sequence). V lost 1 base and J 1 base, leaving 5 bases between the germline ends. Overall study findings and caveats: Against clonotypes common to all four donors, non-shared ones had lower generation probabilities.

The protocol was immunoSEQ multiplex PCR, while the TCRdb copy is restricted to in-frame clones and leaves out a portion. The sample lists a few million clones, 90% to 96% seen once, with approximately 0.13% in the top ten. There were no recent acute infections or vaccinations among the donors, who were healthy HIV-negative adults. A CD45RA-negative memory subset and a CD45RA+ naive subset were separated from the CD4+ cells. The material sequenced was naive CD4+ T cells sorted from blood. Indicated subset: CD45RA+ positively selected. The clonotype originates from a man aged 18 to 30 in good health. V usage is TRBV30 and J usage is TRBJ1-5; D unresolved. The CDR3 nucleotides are TGTGCCTGGAGTGGGAAGAGCAATCAGCCCCAGCATTTT. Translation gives CAWSGKSNQPQHF.